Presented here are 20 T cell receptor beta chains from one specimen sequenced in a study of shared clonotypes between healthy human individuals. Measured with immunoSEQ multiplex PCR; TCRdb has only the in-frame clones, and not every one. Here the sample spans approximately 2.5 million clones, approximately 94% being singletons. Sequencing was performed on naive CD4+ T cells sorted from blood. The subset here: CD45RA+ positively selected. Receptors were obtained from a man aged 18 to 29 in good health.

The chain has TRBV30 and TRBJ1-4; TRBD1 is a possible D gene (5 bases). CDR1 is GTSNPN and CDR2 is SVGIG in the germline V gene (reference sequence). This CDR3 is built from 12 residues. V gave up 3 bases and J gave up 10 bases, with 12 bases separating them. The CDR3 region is CAWSGLGGKLFF. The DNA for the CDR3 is TGTGCCTGGAGCGGTTTGGGGGGAAAACTGTTTTTT.

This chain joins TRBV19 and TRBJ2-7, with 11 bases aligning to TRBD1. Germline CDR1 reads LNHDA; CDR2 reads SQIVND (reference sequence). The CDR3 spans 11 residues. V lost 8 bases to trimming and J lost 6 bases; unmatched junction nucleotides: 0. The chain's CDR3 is CASGTGGEQYF. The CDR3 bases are TGTGCCAGTGGGACAGGGGGCGAGCAGTACTTC.

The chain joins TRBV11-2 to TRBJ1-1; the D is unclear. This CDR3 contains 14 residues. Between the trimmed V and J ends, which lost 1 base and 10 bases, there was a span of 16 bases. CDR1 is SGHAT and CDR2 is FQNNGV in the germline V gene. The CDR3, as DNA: TGTGCCAGCAGCTTAGGAGGCCAACTCCAGAGAGCTTTCTTT. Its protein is CASSLGGQLQRAFF.

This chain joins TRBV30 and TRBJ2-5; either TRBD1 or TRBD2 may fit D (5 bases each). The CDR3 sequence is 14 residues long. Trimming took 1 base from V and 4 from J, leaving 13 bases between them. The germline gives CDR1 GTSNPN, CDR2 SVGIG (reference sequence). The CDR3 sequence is CAWSGGTTLETQYF. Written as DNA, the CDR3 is TGTGCCTGGAGTGGGGGGACCACCCTAGAGACCCAGTACTTC.

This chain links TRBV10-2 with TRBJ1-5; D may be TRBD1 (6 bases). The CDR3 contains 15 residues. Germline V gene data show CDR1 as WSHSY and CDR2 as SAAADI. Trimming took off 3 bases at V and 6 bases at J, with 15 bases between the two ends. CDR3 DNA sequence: TGCGCCAGCAGTGACCTCCTGGGGGGCACTCAGCCCCAGCATTTT. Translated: CASSDLLGGTQPQHF.

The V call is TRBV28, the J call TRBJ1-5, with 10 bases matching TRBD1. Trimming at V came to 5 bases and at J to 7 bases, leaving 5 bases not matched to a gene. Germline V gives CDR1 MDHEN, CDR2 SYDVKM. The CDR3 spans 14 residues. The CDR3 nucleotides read TGTGCCAGCAGTCCATGGACAGGGGGGCAGCCCCAGCATTTT. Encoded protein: CASSPWTGGQPQHF. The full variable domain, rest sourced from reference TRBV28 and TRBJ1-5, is DVKVTQSSRYLVKRTGEKVFLECVQDMDHENMFWYRQDPGLGLRLIYFSYDVKMKEKGDIPEGYSVSREKKERFSLILESASTNQTSMYLCASSPWTGGQPQHFGDGTRLSIL.

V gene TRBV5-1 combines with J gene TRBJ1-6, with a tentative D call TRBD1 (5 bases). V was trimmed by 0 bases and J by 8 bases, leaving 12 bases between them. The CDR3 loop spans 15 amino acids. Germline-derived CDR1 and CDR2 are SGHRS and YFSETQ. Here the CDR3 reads CASSLGGDRDSPLHF. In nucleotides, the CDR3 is TGCGCCAGCAGCTTGGGAGGGGACCGGGATTCACCCCTCCACTTT.

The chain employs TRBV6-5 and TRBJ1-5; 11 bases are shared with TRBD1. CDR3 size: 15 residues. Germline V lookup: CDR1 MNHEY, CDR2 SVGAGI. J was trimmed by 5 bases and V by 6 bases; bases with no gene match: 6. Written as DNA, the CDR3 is TGTGCCAGCAGGAGGACAGGGGGCGTGTATCAGCCCCAGCATTTT. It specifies CASRRTGGVYQPQHF.

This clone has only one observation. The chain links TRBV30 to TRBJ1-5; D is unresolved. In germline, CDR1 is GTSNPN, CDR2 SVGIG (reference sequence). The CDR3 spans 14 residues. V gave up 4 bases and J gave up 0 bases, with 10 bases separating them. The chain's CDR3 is CAWTSQVSNQPQHF. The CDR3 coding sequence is TGTGCCTGGACTTCTCAGGTTAGCAATCAGCCCCAGCATTTT.

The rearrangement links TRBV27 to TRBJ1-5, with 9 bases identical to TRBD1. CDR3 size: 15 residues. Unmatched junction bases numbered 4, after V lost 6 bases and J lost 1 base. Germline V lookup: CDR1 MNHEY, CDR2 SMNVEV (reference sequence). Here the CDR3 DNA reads TGTGCCAGCAGGTTAACAGGGGGCAGCAATCAGCCCCAGCATTTT. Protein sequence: CASRLTGGSNQPQHF.

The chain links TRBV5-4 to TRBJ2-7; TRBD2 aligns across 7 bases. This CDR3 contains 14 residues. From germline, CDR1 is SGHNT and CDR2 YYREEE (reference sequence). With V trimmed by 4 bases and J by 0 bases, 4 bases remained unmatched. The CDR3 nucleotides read TGTGCCAGCAGCCCAGCGGGGAGCTCCTACGAGCAGTACTTC. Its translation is CASSPAGSSYEQYF.

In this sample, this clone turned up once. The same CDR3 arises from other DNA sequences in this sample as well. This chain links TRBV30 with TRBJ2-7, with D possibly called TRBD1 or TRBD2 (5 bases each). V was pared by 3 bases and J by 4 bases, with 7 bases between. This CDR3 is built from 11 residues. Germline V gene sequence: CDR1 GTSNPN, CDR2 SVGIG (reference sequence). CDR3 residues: CAWSGAYEQYF. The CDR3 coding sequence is TGTGCCTGGAGCGGGGCGTACGAGCAGTACTTC.

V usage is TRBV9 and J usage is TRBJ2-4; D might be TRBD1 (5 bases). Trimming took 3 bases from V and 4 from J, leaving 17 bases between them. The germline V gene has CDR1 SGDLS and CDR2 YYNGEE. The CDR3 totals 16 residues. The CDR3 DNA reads TGTGCCAGCAGCGCCGACCGACAGACTTCTAAAAACATTCAGTACTTC. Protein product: CASSADRQTSKNIQYF.

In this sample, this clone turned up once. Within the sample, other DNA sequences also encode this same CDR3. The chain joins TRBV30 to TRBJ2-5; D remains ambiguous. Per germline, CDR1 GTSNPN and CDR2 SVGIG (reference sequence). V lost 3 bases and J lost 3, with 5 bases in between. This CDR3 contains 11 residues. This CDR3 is CAWSVKETQYF. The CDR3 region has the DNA TGTGCCTGGAGCGTAAAAGAGACCCAGTACTTC.

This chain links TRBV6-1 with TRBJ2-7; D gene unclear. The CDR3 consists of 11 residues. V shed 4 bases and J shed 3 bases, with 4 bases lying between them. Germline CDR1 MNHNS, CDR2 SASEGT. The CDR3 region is CASSAVYEQYF. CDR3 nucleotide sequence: TGTGCCAGCAGTGCGGTCTACGAGCAGTACTTC.

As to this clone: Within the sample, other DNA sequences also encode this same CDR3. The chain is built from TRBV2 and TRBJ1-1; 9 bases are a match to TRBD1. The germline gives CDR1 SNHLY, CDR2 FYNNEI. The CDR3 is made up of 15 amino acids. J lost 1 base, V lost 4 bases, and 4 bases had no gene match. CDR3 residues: CASSAQGARNTEAFF. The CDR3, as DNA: TGTGCCAGCAGTGCACAGGGGGCGAGGAACACTGAAGCTTTCTTT. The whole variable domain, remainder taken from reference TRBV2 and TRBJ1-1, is EPEVTQTPSHQVTQMGQEVILRCVPISNHLYFYWYRQILGQKVEFLVSFYNNEISEKSEIFDDQFSVERPDGSNFTLKIRSTKLEDSAMYFCASSAQGARNTEAFFGQGTRLTVV.

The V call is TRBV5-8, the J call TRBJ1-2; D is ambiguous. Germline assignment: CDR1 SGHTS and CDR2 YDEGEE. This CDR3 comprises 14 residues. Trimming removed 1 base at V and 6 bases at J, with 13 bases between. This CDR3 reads CASSLLHKLNGYTF. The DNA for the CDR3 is TGTGCCAGCAGCTTGCTTCACAAGTTAAATGGCTACACCTTC.

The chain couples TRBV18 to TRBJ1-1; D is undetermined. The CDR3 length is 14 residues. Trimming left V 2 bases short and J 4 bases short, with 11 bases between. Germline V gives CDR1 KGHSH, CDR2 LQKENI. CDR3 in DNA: TGTGCCAGCTCACCAGCGGGGAAGGGCACTGAAGCTTTCTTT. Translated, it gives CASSPAGKGTEAFF.

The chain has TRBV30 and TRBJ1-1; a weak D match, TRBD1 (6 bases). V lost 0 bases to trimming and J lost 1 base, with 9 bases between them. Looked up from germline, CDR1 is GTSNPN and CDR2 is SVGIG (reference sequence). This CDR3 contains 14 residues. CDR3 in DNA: TGTGCCTGGAGTGTAGCGGGGGCGAACACTGAAGCTTTCTTT. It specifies CAWSVAGANTEAFF.

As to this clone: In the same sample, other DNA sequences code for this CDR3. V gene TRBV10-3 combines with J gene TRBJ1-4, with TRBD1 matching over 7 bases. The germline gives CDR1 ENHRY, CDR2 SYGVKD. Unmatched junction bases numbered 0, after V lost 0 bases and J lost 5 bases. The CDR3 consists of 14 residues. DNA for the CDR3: TGTGCCATCAGTGAGTCACAGGGGAATGAAAAACTGTTTTTT. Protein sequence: CAISESQGNEKLFF.